The source of this TCR beta chain is a study of cytomegalovirus exposure and HLA in healthy donors. Researchers ran the PCR with 60 Vbeta and 13 Jbeta primers. Generated by immunoSEQ multiplex PCR, the TCRdb table keeps only in-frame clones and is missing some. The sample consists of more than 130,000 clones, 60% to 80% of them appearing once. CDR3 length equals 13 residues. Germline loops: CDR1 MNHEY, CDR2 SVGAGI. The clonotype was recovered from a woman between 50 and 59 years old in good health and CMV-seronegative. The specimen was PBMCs. The chain links TRBV6-5 to TRBJ2-2, with TRBD1 as a possible D gene (6 bases). CDR3 DNA: TGTTTCCTCGACAGGTGTTTCGCCGGGGAGCTGTTTTTT. Its protein product is CFLDRCFAGELFF.